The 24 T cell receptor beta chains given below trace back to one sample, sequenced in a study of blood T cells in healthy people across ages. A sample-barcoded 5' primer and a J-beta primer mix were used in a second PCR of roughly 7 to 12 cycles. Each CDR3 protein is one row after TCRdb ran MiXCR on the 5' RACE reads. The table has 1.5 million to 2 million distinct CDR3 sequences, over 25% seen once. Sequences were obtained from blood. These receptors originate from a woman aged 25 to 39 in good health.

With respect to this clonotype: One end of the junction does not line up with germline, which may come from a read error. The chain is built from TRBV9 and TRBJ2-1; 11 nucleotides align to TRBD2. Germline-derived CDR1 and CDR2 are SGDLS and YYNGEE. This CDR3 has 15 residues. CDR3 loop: CVSSDRLAGRDEQFF. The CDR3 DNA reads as TGCGTCAGCAGCGACAGACTAGCGGGACGGGATGAGCAGTTCTTC. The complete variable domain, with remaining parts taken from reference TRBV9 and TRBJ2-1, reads DSGVTQTPKHLITATGQRVTLRCSPRSGDLSVYWYQQSLDQGLQFLIQYYNGEERAKGNILERFSAQQFPDLHSELNLSSLELGDSALYFCVSSDRLAGRDEQFFGPGTRLTVL.

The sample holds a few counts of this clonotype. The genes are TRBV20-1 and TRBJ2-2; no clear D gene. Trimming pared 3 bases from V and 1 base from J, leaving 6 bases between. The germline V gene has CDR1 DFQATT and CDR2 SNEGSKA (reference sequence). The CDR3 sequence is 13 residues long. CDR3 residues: CSARGQNTGELFF. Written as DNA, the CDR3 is TGCAGTGCTAGGGGCCAGAACACCGGGGAGCTGTTTTTT.

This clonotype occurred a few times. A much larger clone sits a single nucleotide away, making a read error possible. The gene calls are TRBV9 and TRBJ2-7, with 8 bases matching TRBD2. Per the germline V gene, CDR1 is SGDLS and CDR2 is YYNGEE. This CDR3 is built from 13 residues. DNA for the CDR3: TGTGCCTGCAGCCCAGGACTAGCCGGCGAGCAGTACTTC. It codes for CACSPGLAGEQYF.

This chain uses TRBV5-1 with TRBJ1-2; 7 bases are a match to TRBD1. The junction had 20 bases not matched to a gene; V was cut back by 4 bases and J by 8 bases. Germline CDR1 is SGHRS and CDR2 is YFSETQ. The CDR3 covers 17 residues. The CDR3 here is CASSIDPGQKLSSGYTF. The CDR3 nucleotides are TGCGCCAGCAGCATAGACCCGGGACAGAAACTTTCCAGCGGCTACACCTTC.

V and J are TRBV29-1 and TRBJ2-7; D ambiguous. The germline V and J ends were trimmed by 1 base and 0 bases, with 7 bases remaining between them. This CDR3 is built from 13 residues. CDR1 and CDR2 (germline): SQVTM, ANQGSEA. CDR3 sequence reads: CSVEVQASYEQYF. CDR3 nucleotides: TGCAGCGTTGAAGTTCAGGCCTCCTACGAGCAGTACTTC.

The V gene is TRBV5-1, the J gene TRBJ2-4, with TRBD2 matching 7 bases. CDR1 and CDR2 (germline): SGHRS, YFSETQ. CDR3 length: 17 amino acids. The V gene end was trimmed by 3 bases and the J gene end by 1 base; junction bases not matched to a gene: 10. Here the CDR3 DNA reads TGCGCCAGCAGCTCGACGGGAGGTGGGAAGGCCAAAAACATTCAGTACTTC. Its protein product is CASSSTGGGKAKNIQYF.

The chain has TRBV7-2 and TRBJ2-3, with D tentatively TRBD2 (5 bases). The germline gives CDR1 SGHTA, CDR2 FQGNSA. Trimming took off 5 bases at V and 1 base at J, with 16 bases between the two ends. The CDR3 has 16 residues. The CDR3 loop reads CASSRISVRGTDTQYF. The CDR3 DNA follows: TGTGCCAGCAGCAGAATTAGCGTCCGCGGCACAGATACGCAGTATTTT.

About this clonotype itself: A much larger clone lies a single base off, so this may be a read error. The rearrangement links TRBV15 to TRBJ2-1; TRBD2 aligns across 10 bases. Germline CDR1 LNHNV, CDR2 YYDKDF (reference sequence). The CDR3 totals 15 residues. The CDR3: CAARRSGGAHNEQFF. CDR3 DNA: TGTGCCGCCAGGAGAAGCGGGGGGGCACACAATGAGCAGTTCTTC.

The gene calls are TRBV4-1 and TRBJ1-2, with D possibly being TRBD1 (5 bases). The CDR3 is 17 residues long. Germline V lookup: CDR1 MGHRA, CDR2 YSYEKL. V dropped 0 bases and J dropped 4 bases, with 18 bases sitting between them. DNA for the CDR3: TGCGCCAGCAGCCAAGAGTTTGCGACAGCAACTACCTATGGCTACACCTTC. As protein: CASSQEFATATTYGYTF.

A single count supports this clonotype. CDR3 bases: TGCGCCAGCAGCCCGGGTATAGCGGGGGGTCCCCTAGGAGAGACCCAGTACTTC. Its translation is CASSPGIAGGPLGETQYF. The genes are TRBV5-1 and TRBJ2-5; 10 bases fit TRBD2. The J segment lost 4 bases and the V segment lost 4 bases, leaving 16 bases of the junction unmatched. The V gene's germline CDR1 is SGHRS and CDR2 YFSETQ. The CDR3 totals 18 residues.

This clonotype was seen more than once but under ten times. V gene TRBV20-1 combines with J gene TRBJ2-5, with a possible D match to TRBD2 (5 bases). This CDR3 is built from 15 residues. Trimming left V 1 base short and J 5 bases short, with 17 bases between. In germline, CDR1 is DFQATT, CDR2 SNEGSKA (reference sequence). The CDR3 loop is CSARVPGWMGETQYF. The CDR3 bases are TGCAGTGCTAGAGTCCCGGGGTGGATGGGGGAGACCCAGTACTTC.

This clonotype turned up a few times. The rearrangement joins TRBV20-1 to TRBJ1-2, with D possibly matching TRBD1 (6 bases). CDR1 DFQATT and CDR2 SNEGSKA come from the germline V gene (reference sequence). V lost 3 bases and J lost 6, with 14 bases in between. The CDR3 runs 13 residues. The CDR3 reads CSARGGGGNGYTF. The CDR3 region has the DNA TGCAGTGCTAGGGGTGGAGGGGGGAATGGCTACACCTTC.

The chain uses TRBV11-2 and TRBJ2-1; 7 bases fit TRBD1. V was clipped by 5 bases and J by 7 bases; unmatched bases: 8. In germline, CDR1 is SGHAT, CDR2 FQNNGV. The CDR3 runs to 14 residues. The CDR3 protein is CASSPNRGLNEQFF. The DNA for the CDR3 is TGTGCCAGCAGCCCCAACAGGGGTCTGAATGAGCAGTTCTTC.

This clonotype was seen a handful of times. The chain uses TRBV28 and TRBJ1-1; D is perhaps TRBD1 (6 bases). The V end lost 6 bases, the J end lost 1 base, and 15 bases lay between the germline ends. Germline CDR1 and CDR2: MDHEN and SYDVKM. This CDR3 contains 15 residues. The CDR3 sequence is CASRRSRGRNTEAFF. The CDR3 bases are TGTGCCAGCAGGAGGAGCAGGGGTCGGAACACTGAAGCTTTCTTT.

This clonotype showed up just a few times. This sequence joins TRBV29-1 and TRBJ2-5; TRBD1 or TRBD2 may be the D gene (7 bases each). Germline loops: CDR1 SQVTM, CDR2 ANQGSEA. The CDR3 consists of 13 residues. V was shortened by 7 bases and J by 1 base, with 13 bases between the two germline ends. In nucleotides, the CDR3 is TGCAGCGGCCAGGGGGAGGGCCAAGAGACCCAGTACTTC. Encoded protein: CSGQGEGQETQYF.

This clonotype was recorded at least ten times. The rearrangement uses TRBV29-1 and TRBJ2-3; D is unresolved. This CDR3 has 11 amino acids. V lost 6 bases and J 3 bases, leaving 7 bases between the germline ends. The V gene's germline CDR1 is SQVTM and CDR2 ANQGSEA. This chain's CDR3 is CSVRTTDTQYF. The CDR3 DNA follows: TGCAGCGTCCGAACTACAGATACGCAGTATTTT.

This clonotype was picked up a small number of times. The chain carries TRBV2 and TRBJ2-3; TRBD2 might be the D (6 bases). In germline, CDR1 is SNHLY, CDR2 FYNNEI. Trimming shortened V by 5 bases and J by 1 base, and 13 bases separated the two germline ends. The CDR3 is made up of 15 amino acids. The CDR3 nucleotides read TGTGCCAGCAGTCCACGGGAGAGGGGCACAGATACGCAGTATTTT. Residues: CASSPRERGTDTQYF.

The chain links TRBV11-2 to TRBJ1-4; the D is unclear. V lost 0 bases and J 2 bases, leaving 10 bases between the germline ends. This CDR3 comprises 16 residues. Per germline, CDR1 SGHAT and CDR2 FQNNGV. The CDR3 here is CASSLDLRPTNEKLFF. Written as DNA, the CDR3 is TGTGCCAGCAGCTTAGATCTACGACCGACTAATGAAAAACTGTTTTTT.

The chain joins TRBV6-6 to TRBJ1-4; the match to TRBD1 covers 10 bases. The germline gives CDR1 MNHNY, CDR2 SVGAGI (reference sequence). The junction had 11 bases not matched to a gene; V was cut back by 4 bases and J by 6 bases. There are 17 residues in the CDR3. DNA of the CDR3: TGTGCCAGCAGTTTCAGTATAGGCGGGACAGGGGATGAAAAACTGTTTTTT. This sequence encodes CASSFSIGGTGDEKLFF.

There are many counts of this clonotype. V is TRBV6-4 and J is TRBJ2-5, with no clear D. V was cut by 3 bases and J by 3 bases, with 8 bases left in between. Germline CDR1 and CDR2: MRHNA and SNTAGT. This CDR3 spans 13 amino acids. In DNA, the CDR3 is TGTGCCAGCAGTGAGAATCTTAAAGAGACCCAGTACTTC. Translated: CASSENLKETQYF.

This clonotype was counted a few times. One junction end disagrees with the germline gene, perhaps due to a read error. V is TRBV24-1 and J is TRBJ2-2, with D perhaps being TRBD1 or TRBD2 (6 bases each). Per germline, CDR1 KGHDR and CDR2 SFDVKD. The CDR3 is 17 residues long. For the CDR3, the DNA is TGTGCCACCAGTGATGGGGGGACACTCCCCGGGACCGGGGAGTTGTTTTTT. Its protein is CATSDGGTLPGTGELFF.

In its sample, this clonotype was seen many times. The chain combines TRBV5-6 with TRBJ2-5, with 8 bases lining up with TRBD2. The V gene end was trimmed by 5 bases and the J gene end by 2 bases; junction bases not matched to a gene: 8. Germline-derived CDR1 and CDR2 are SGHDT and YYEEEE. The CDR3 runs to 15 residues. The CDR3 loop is CASRFSGAPQETQYF. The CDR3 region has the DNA TGTGCCAGCAGATTTAGCGGGGCGCCGCAAGAGACCCAGTACTTC.

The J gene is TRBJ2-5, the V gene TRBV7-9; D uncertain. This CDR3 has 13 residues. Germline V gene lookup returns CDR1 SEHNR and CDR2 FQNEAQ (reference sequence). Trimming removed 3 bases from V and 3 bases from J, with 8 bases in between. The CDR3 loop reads CASSLMTEETQYF. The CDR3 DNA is TGTGCCAGCAGCTTGATGACGGAAGAGACCCAGTACTTC.

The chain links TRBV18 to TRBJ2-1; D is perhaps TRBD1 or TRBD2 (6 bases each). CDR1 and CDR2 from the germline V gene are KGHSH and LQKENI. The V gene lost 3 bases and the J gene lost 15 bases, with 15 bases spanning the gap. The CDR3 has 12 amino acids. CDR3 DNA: TGTGCCAGCTCACCGAGGAGGGGGAAGGCGTTCTTC. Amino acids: CASSPRRGKAFF.